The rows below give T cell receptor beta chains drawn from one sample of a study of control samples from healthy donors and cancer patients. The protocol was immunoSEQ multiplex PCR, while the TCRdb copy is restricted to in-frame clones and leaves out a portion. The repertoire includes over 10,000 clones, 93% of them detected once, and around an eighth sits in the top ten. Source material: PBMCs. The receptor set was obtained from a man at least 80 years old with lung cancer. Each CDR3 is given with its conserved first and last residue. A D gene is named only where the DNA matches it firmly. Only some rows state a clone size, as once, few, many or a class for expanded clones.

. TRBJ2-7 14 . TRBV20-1 CSASPKGGWYEQYF TGCAGTGCTAGTCCCAAAGGGGGGTGGTACGAGCAGTACTTC
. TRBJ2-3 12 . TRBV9 CASSVDQDTQYF TGTGCCAGCAGCGTAGATCAAGATACGCAGTATTTT
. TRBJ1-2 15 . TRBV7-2 CASSFSGGLNYGYTF TGTGCCAGCAGCTTCAGTGGGGGCTTAAACTATGGCTACACCTTC
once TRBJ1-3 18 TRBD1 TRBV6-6 CASGRTGVGPNSGNTIYF TGTGCCAGCGGTCGGACAGGCGTCGGACCCAACTCTGGAAACACCATATATTTT
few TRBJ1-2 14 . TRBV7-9 CASSTLPRPGDYTF TGTGCCAGCAGCACCCTTCCCAGGCCTGGGGACTACACCTTC
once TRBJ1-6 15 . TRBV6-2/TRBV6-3 CASSSDLSSYSPLHF TGTGCCAGCAGTTCGGACCTTTCCTCTTATTCACCCCTCCACTTT
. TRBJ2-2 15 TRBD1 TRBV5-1 CASSLVQGVTGELFF TGCGCCAGCAGCTTGGTACAGGGGGTCACCGGGGAGCTGTTTTTT
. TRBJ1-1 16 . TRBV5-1 CASSPIPGIWDPEAFF TGCGCCAGCAGCCCCATACCCGGGATCTGGGACCCTGAAGCTTTCTTT
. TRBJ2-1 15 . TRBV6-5 CASSYLRYTYNEQFF TGTGCCAGCAGTTACTTGAGGTACACCTACAATGAGCAGTTCTTC
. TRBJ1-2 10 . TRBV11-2 CASSLDRAHF TGTGCCAGCAGCTTAGATCGGGCTCACTTC
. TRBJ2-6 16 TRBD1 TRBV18 CASSPGQESGANVLTF TGTGCCAGCTCACCGGGACAGGAGTCTGGGGCCAACGTCCTGACTTTC
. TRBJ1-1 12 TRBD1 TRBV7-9 CASSWRQGRAFF TGTGCCAGCAGTTGGCGACAGGGCCGCGCTTTCTTT
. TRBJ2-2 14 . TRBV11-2 CASSLGQNTGELFF TGTGCCAGCAGCTTAGGGCAGAACACCGGGGAGCTGTTTTTT
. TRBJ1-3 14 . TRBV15 CAISRQLPGNTIYF TGTGCCATCTCACGCCAGCTACCTGGAAACACCATATATTTT
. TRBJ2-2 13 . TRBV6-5 CASSPLNTGELFF TGTGCCAGCAGTCCTCTGAACACCGGGGAGCTGTTTTTT
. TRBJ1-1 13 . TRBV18 CASSQGVNTEAFF TGTGCCAGCTCACAGGGGGTGAACACTGAAGCTTTCTTT
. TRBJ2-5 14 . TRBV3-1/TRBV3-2 CASSQERQAVAQYF TGTGCCAGCAGCCAAGAACGACAGGCCGTGGCCCAGTACTTC
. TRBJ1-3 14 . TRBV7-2 CASSLDTSGNTIYF TGTGCCAGCAGCTTAGACACCTCTGGAAACACCATATATTTT
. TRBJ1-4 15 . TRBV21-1 CASSKRRSTNEKLFF TGTGCCAGCAGCAAACGCAGATCAACTAATGAAAAACTGTTTTTT
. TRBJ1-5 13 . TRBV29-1 CSDTGQPERPQHF TGCAGCGATACTGGACAGCCCGAACGGCCCCAGCATTTT
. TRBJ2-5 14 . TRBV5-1 CASSRTEPQETQYF TGCGCCAGCAGCCGGACAGAGCCTCAAGAGACCCAGTACTTC
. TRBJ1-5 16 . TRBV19 CASSIQGAGSNQPQHF TGTGCCAGTAGTATACAAGGGGCCGGGAGCAATCAGCCCCAGCATTTT
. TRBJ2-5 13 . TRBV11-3 CASSLIGQETQYF TGTGCCAGCAGCTTAATAGGACAAGAGACCCAGTACTTC
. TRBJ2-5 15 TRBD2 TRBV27 CASSRLAGVQETQYF TGTGCCAGCAGTCGACTAGCGGGAGTTCAAGAGACCCAGTACTTC
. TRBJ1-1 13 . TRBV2 CASSAQPNTEAFF TGTGCCAGCAGTGCACAGCCGAACACTGAAGCTTTCTTT
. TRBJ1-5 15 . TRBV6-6 CASSSDRGLSQPQHF TGTGCCAGCAGTTCCGACCGCGGGTTGAGTCAGCCCCAGCATTTT
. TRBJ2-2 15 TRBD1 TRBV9 CASSVLGQGTGELFF TGTGCCAGCAGCGTGCTAGGACAGGGAACCGGGGAGCTGTTTTTT
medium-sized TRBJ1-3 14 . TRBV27 CASSLGGSGNTIYF TGTGCCAGCAGTTTAGGGGGCTCCGGAAACACCATATATTTT
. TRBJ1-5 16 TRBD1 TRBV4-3 CASSQARRQGNQPQHF TGCGCCAGCAGCCAAGCCAGAAGACAGGGGAATCAGCCCCAGCATTTT
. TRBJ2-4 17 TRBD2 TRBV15 CATSRSISGGAKNIQYF TGTGCCACCAGCAGATCGATTAGCGGGGGTGCCAAAAACATTCAGTACTTC
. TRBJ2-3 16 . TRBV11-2 CASSLSGITNTDTQYF TGTGCCAGCAGCTTATCCGGCATCACCAACACAGATACGCAGTATTTT
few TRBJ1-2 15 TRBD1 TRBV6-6 CASRGGTATNYGYTF TGTGCCAGCAGGGGGGGGACAGCTACTAACTATGGCTACACCTTC
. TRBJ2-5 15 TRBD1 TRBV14 CASSQGGTAQETQYF TGTGCCAGCAGCCAGGGTGGGACAGCCCAAGAGACCCAGTACTTC
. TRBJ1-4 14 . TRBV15 CATVRGGTNEKLFF TGTGCCACCGTCAGAGGGGGAACTAATGAAAAACTGTTTTTT
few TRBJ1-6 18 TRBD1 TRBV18 CASSPGAVGGAGNSPLHF TGTGCCAGCTCCCCGGGAGCGGTAGGGGGCGCAGGGAATTCACCCCTCCACTTT
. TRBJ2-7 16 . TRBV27 CASRRLGTRSSYEQYF TGTGCCAGCAGAAGACTCGGGACAAGGAGCTCCTACGAGCAGTACTTC
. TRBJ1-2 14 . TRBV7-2 CASSLDAGNYGYTF TGTGCCAGCAGCTTAGATGCAGGGAACTATGGCTACACCTTC
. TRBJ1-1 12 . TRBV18 CASSPLSSGAFF TGTGCCAGCTCACCCCTATCCTCGGGGGCTTTCTTT
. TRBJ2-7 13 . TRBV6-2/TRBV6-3 CASSPPGLYEQYF TGTGCCAGCAGTCCGCCGGGACTCTACGAGCAGTACTTC
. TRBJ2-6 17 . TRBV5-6 CASSPTTGSSGANVLTF TGTGCCAGCAGCCCGACCACAGGGAGCTCTGGGGCCAACGTCCTGACTTTC
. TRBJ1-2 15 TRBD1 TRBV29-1 CSVTRTGNTNYGYTF TGCAGCGTCACGCGGACAGGAAATACTAACTATGGCTACACCTTC
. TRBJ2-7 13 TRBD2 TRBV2 CASSPGLAHEQYF TGTGCCAGCAGCCCCGGACTAGCCCACGAGCAGTACTTC
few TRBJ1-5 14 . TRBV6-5 CASRSTGAYQPQHF TGTGCCAGCAGGTCAACAGGAGCCTATCAGCCCCAGCATTTT
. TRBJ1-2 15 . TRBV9 CASSVAPTENYGYTF TGTGCCAGCAGCGTAGCACCCACAGAAAACTATGGCTACACCTTC
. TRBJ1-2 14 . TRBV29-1 CSVDILSSNYGYTF TGCAGCGTTGACATTCTCTCCTCTAACTATGGCTACACCTTC